This TCR beta chain stems from a study of blood T cell repertoires in COVID-19. Overall study: Sites in the United States, Italy and Spain provided acute and convalescent COVID-19 samples. PBMCs, B-cell-depleted T cells, or T cells were the source of the cDNA or gDNA that made up the material.

As originally analysed: Quantification of nucleated cells was approximated via reference gene primer amplification. Some clones are missing from TCRdb's copy, which holds only in-frame ones; the method was immunoSEQ multiplex PCR. The DNA was the basis for D and trimming; V, J and clone size are from that table. The sample includes about 280,000 clones, 75% to 90% of them seen just once. Ages ranged from about 18 to 100 years, with residence in around 24 US areas. This clonotype was obtained from a woman aged 25 to 39 with acute COVID-19. Sequenced material: PBMCs or T cells enriched from blood (not recorded which).

This CDR3 is CASIEATTEAFF. The CDR3 DNA is TGTGCCAGCATCGAGGCGACCACTGAAGCTTTCTTT. The rearrangement links TRBV7-9 to TRBJ1-1; D not certain. This CDR3 comprises 12 residues. The V gene lost 7 bases and the J gene lost 4 bases, with 10 bases spanning the gap. CDR1 and CDR2 (germline): SEHNR, FQNEAQ (reference sequence).